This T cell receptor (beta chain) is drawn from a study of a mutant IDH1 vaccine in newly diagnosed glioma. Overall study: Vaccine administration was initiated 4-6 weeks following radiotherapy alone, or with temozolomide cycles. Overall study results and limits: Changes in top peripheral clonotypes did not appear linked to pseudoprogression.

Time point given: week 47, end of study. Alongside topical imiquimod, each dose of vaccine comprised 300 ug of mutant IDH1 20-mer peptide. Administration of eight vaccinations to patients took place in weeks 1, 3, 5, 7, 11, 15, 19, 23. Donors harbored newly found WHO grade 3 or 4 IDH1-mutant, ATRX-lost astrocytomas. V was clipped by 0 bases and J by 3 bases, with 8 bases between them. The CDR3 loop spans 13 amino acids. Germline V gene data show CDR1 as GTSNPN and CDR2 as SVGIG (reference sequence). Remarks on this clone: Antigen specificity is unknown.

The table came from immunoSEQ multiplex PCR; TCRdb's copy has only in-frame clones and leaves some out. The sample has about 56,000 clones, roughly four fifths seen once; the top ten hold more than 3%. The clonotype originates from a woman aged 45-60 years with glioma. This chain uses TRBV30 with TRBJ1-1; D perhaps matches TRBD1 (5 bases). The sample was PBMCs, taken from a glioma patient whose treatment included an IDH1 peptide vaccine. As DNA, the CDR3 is TGTGCCTGGAGTGTACGGGGGTACACTGAAGCTTTCTTT. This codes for CAWSVRGYTEAFF.